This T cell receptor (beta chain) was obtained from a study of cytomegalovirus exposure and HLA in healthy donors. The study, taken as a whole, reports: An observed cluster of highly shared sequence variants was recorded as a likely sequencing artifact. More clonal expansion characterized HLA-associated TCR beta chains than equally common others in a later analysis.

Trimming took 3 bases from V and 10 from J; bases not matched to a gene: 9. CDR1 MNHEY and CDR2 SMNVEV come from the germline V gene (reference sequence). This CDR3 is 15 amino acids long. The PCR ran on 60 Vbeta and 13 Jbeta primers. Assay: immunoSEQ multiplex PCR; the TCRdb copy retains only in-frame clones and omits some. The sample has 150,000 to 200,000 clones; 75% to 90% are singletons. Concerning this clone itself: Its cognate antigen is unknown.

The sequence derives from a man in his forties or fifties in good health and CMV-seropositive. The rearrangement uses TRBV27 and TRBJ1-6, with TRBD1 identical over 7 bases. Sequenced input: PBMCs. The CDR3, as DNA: TGTGCCAGCAGTTTCACGGGACAGCGTGGATCACCCCTCCACTTT. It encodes CASSFTGQRGSPLHF.